These 30 T cell receptor beta chains came from one sample sequenced in a study of blood T cell repertoires in COVID-19. Here immunoSEQ multiplex PCR was the method, and the copy in TCRdb shows in-frame clones only, minus some. The sample lists 55,000 to 75,000 clones, 80% to 85% occurring once. The sequencing input was peripheral blood. These receptors all stem from a man older than 75 with COVID-19, enrolled during active disease.

The V gene is TRBV7-2, the J gene TRBJ1-5; TRBD1 matches 7 bases. Germline trimming cut 4 bases from V and 5 bases from J; bases unmatched to any gene: 5. The V gene's germline CDR1 is SGHTA and CDR2 FQGNSA. The CDR3 has 14 amino acids. The CDR3 sequence is CASSSTGTYQPQHF. In DNA form, the CDR3 reads TGTGCCAGCAGCTCGACAGGGACCTATCAGCCCCAGCATTTT.

This clone was seen more than once but under ten times. The chain has TRBV7-2 and TRBJ2-7; D not certain. Per germline, CDR1 SGHTA and CDR2 FQGNSA. The CDR3 extends over 11 amino acids. Trimming left V 4 bases short and J 3 bases short, with 4 bases between. The CDR3 reads CASSSLYEQYF. The CDR3 DNA reads TGTGCCAGCAGCTCCCTCTACGAGCAGTACTTC.

J is TRBJ1-5 and V is TRBV19, with a tentative D call TRBD1 (5 bases). The V end lost 10 bases, the J end lost 5 bases, and 18 bases lay between the germline ends. From germline, CDR1 is LNHDA and CDR2 SQIVND (reference sequence). The CDR3 spans 14 residues. CDR3 residues: CATQLRGGDQPQHF. For the CDR3, the DNA is TGTGCCACTCAACTTCGGGGGGGGGATCAGCCCCAGCATTTT.

J is TRBJ1-2 and V is TRBV29-1; 9 positions agree with TRBD1. CDR1 is SQVTM and CDR2 is ANQGSEA in the germline V gene. Trimming cost V 0 bases and J 3 bases; bases outside gene matches: 11. This CDR3 comprises 17 residues. The CDR3 DNA is TGCAGCGTTGAAGAAAGACAGGGGGAATGGTGGGACTATGGCTACACCTTC. This sequence encodes CSVEERQGEWWDYGYTF.

This rearrangement joins TRBV18 to TRBJ1-3; no firm D call. This CDR3 is 15 amino acids long. Trimming removed 3 bases at V and 0 bases at J, with 9 bases between. Germline V CDR1 and CDR2: KGHSH, LQKENI. The CDR3 DNA is TGTGCCAGCTCACCCGGCCTAGACTCTGGAAACACCATATATTTT. The encoded protein is CASSPGLDSGNTIYF.

The count of this clone is one. The chain uses TRBV14 and TRBJ2-5, with a weak D call TRBD2 (5 bases). The germline V gene has CDR1 SGHDN and CDR2 FVKESK. The CDR3 consists of 14 residues. The germline V and J ends were trimmed by 4 bases and 5 bases, with 14 bases remaining between them. This CDR3 reads CASSLLGLGETQYF. In nucleotides, the CDR3 is TGTGCCAGCAGCCTACTTGGACTCGGGGAGACCCAGTACTTC.

This chain links TRBV7-2 with TRBJ2-2; 7 positions match TRBD1. The CDR3 totals 16 residues. J gave up 5 bases and V 0 bases, and 6 bases lay outside the gene matches. Per the germline V gene, CDR1 is SGHTA and CDR2 is FQGNSA. CDR3 bases: TGTGCCAGCAGCTTAGCCCCCGACAGGGTGACCGGGGAGCTGTTTTTT. It codes for CASSLAPDRVTGELFF.

The chain employs TRBV5-5 and TRBJ2-1, with D possibly matching TRBD1 (6 bases). The length of the CDR3 is 15 residues. Germline V gene data show CDR1 as SGHKS and CDR2 as YYEKEE (reference sequence). V was trimmed by 1 base and J by 5 bases, leaving 13 bases between them. CDR3 residues: CASSLSPGAHNEQFF. The CDR3 region has the DNA TGTGCCAGCAGCTTGTCCCCAGGGGCCCACAATGAGCAGTTCTTC.

This clone showed up just once. This sequence joins TRBV29-1 and TRBJ1-5; 7 positions agree with TRBD1. This CDR3 spans 14 amino acids. V trimming: 4 bases; J trimming: 6 bases; junction bases outside the gene matches: 9. Germline assignment: CDR1 SQVTM and CDR2 ANQGSEA. This CDR3 reads CSVGWQGDRQPQHF. The CDR3 DNA is TGCAGCGTTGGTTGGCAGGGGGATCGTCAGCCCCAGCATTTT.

This rearrangement joins TRBV19 to TRBJ1-1; 7 nucleotides align to TRBD1. The CDR3 length is 15 residues. Losses at the gene ends were 7 bases for V and 6 bases for J; bases not matched to a gene: 14. The germline CDR1 and CDR2 sequences are LNHDA and SQIVND (reference sequence). CDR3 amino acids: CASIPGGRGAAEAFF. CDR3 sequence (DNA): TGTGCCAGTATCCCCGGGGGCAGGGGGGCCGCTGAAGCTTTCTTT.

V and J are TRBV6-5 and TRBJ1-1, with a tentative D call TRBD1 (5 bases). This CDR3 comprises 13 residues. Trimming took 2 bases from V and 5 from J, leaving 9 bases between them. Germline CDR1 is MNHEY and CDR2 is SVGAGI. CDR3 coding DNA: TGTGCCAGCAGTTACCCAAGGGGTACTGAAGCTTTCTTT. Its translation is CASSYPRGTEAFF.

V and J are TRBV19 and TRBJ2-1; 7 bases fit TRBD2. Germline CDR1 reads LNHDA; CDR2 reads SQIVND (reference sequence). CDR3 length equals 19 residues. J lost 0 bases, V lost 2 bases, and 13 bases had no gene match. DNA for the CDR3: TGTGCCAGTAGTATATACCACCGGACTAGTTCATACTCCTACAATGAGCAGTTCTTC. Residues: CASSIYHRTSSYSYNEQFF.

J is TRBJ2-1 and V is TRBV9; 12 bases line up with TRBD1. The CDR3 is made up of 15 amino acids. Unmatched junction bases numbered 3, after V lost 4 bases and J lost 4 bases. Germline V gene data show CDR1 as SGDLS and CDR2 as YYNGEE. The CDR3 DNA reads TGTGCCAGCAGCCGGGACAGGGGGCAATACAATGAGCAGTTCTTC. Translated, it gives CASSRDRGQYNEQFF.

The CDR3 nucleotides read TGTGCCAGCAGCCAAGATCCGCAACAGGGGTTCTATGGCTACACCTTC. It translates to CASSQDPQQGFYGYTF. V and J are TRBV3-1 (or the pseudogene TRBV3-2) and TRBJ1-2; 7 bases map to TRBD1. Germline values: CDR1 LGHDT, CDR2 YNNKEL (reference sequence). V shed 0 bases and J 4 bases; nucleotides not matched to a gene: 8. There are 16 residues in the CDR3.

The chain carries TRBV6-6 and TRBJ2-3; 7 bases fit TRBD2. This CDR3 contains 14 residues. Germline values: CDR1 MNHNY, CDR2 SVGAGI (reference sequence). The V gene end was trimmed by 4 bases and the J gene end by 2 bases; junction bases not matched to a gene: 3. The CDR3 loop reads CASSFGTNTDTQYF. CDR3 nucleotide sequence: TGTGCCAGCAGTTTCGGGACTAACACAGATACGCAGTATTTT.

The CDR3 spells CASSLFGVGETQYF. The DNA of the CDR3 is TGTGCCAGCAGCTTATTCGGGGTCGGGGAGACCCAGTACTTC. The chain couples TRBV7-2 to TRBJ2-5; TRBD2 might be the D (5 bases). The CDR3 contains 14 residues. CDR1 SGHTA and CDR2 FQGNSA come from the germline V gene. V was cut by 2 bases and J by 5 bases, with 12 bases left in between.

The chain recombines TRBV5-1 with TRBJ1-2; 8 bases are a match to TRBD1. Trimming took 2 bases from V and 7 from J; bases not matched to a gene: 4. This CDR3 has 13 amino acids. The germline V gene has CDR1 SGHRS and CDR2 YFSETQ. The CDR3 bases are TGCGCCAGCAGCTTTGGACAGGGCAGTGGCTACACCTTC. Protein product: CASSFGQGSGYTF.

The CDR3 loop is CASSPRTGNTDTQYF. For the CDR3, the DNA is TGTGCCAGCAGCCCCCGGACAGGGAATACAGATACGCAGTATTTT. This rearrangement joins TRBV11-2 to TRBJ2-3; TRBD1 aligns across 8 bases. The CDR3 has 15 residues. The germline V gene has CDR1 SGHAT and CDR2 FQNNGV. J lost 3 bases, V lost 5 bases, and 7 bases had no gene match.

This clone was seen just once. The chain employs TRBV2 and TRBJ1-4; D possibly corresponds to TRBD1 (6 bases). Germline assignment: CDR1 SNHLY and CDR2 FYNNEI. The V and J ends lost 5 bases and 13 bases respectively, with 14 bases between them. The CDR3 runs 12 residues. CDR3 DNA sequence: TGTGCCAGCAGTCCCAGTCGGGGGGCACTGTTTTTT. Protein: CASSPSRGALFF.

The chain links TRBV30 to TRBJ2-1; 9 bases are a match to TRBD2. Germline V gives CDR1 GTSNPN, CDR2 SVGIG (reference sequence). CDR3 length: 16 residues. J was trimmed by 4 bases and V by 7 bases; bases with no gene match: 14. The CDR3 DNA reads TGTGCCTTACGGACGACTCGGGCGGGGGGGTACAATGAGCAGTTCTTC. It encodes CALRTTRAGGYNEQFF.

The chain joins TRBV27 to TRBJ1-5; D unclear. The V end was cut by 4 bases, the J end by 2 bases, with 3 bases between. This CDR3 spans 12 amino acids. Germline-derived CDR1 and CDR2 are MNHEY and SMNVEV (reference sequence). For the CDR3, the DNA is TGTGCCAGCAGTTCTGGCAATCAGCCCCAGCATTTT. Its translation is CASSSGNQPQHF.

This clone was recorded a few times. The genes are TRBV15 and TRBJ1-2; D gene unclear. The CDR3 runs 15 residues. The V gene's germline CDR1 is LNHNV and CDR2 YYDKDF (reference sequence). V was cut by 0 bases and J by 6 bases, with 14 bases left in between. The CDR3 loop is CATSRDRGQRHGYTF. The CDR3 coding sequence is TGTGCCACCAGCAGAGATCGCGGGCAGAGGCATGGCTACACCTTC. Based on the CDR3 plus reference TRBV15 and TRBJ1-2, the full variable domain is DAMVIQNPRYQVTQFGKPVTLSCSQTLNHNVMYWYQQKSSQAPKLLFHYYDKDFNNEADTPDNFQSRRPNTSFCFLDIRSPGLGDTAMYLCATSRDRGQRHGYTFGSGTRLTVV.

This sequence joins TRBV20-1 and TRBJ2-2, with 7 bases that match TRBD1. Germline trimming cut 6 bases from V and 6 bases from J; bases unmatched to any gene: 1. There are 11 residues in the CDR3. Germline-derived CDR1 and CDR2 are DFQATT and SNEGSKA (reference sequence). The CDR3 DNA follows: TGCAGTGCCCAGGGGGCCGGGGAGCTGTTTTTT. Residues: CSAQGAGELFF.

The J gene is TRBJ2-7, the V gene TRBV5-1, with D tentatively TRBD2 (5 bases). CDR1 and CDR2 (germline): SGHRS, YFSETQ. V lost 3 bases, J lost 2 bases, and 15 bases lay in between. The CDR3 is made up of 15 amino acids. The CDR3 DNA reads TGCGCCAGCAGCTCAGCCGGAGGCAGCGCCTACGAGCAGTACTTC. Translated, it gives CASSSAGGSAYEQYF. The whole variable domain, remainder taken from reference TRBV5-1 and TRBJ2-7, is KAGVTQTPRYLIKTRGQQVTLSCSPISGHRSVSWYQQTPGQGLQFLFEYFSETQRNKGNFPGRFSGRQFSNSRSEMNVSTLELGDSALYLCASSSAGGSAYEQYFGPGTRLTVT.

The chain recombines TRBV5-8 with TRBJ2-4; 8 bases fit TRBD1. This CDR3 has 14 residues. CDR1 is SGHTS, CDR2 YDEGEE, per germline. V was pared by 3 bases and J by 7 bases, with 6 bases of the junction left unmatched. CDR3 in amino acids: CASSSRQGLNIQYF. The CDR3, as DNA: TGTGCCAGCAGCTCGAGACAGGGGCTGAACATTCAGTACTTC.

The CDR3 loop is CASSVSGHLNTEAFF. The DNA for the CDR3 is TGTGCCAGCAGCGTATCTGGACACCTGAACACTGAAGCTTTCTTT. V and J are TRBV9 and TRBJ1-1, with D possibly matching TRBD1 (5 bases). Germline assignment: CDR1 SGDLS and CDR2 YYNGEE. V was cut by 1 base and J by 0 bases, with 10 bases left in between. The CDR3 consists of 15 residues. Combining the CDR3 with reference TRBV9 and TRBJ1-1 gives the whole variable domain DSGVTQTPKHLITATGQRVTLRCSPRSGDLSVYWYQQSLDQGLQFLIQYYNGEERAKGNILERFSAQQFPDLHSELNLSSLELGDSALYFCASSVSGHLNTEAFFGQGTRLTVV.

The CDR3 DNA is TGCGCCAGCAGCCAAGGCCGGGACAGACAAGATAGCAATCAGCCCCAGCATTTT. Translation: CASSQGRDRQDSNQPQHF. This chain uses TRBV4-3 with TRBJ1-5; 7 bases agree with TRBD1. The germline V gene has CDR1 LGHNA and CDR2 YSLEER. Trimming took 1 base from V and 0 from J; bases not matched to a gene: 9. This CDR3 contains 18 residues.

A single count supports this clone. The rearrangement uses TRBV18 and TRBJ2-1, with a possible D match to TRBD2 (5 bases). Germline V lookup: CDR1 KGHSH, CDR2 LQKENI. This CDR3 spans 19 amino acids. Trimming removed 2 bases at V and 3 bases at J, with 23 bases between. The CDR3 reads CASSPDKVEVPAVYNEQFF. Here the CDR3 DNA reads TGTGCCAGCTCACCAGACAAGGTGGAGGTTCCGGCGGTCTACAATGAGCAGTTCTTC.

The V gene is TRBV2, the J gene TRBJ2-5; 9 bases are a match to TRBD1. Losses at the gene ends were 4 bases for V and 1 base for J; bases not matched to a gene: 1. Germline CDR1 reads SNHLY; CDR2 reads FYNNEI. The CDR3 loop spans 14 amino acids. The CDR3 region is CASSGDRVQETQYF. CDR3 bases: TGTGCCAGCAGTGGGGACAGGGTCCAAGAGACCCAGTACTTC.

V usage is TRBV6-5 and J usage is TRBJ2-6, with D maybe TRBD1 (6 bases). The CDR3 has 16 residues. In germline, CDR1 is MNHEY, CDR2 SVGAGI. V gave up 2 bases and J gave up 0 bases, with 8 bases separating them. CDR3 sequence (DNA): TGTGCCAGCAGTTACCAGGGGTTCTCTGGGGCCAACGTCCTGACTTTC. It encodes CASSYQGFSGANVLTF.